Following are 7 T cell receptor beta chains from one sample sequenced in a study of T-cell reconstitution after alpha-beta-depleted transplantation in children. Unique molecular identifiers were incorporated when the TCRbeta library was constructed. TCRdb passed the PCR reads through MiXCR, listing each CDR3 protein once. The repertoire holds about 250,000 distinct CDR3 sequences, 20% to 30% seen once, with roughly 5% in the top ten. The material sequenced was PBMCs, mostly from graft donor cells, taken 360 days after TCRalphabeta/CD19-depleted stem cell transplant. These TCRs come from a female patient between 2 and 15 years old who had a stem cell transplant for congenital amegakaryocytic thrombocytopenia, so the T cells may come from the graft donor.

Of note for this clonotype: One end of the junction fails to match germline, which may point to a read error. For the CDR3, the DNA is TGTGCCAGCAGCCAAGGCCTCAGGGGGCGCGGTGGCTTC. It translates to CASSQGLRGRGGF. The genes are TRBV4-2 and TRBJ1-2; 8 nucleotides match TRBD1. From germline, CDR1 is LGHNA and CDR2 YNFKEQ. The CDR3 extends over 13 amino acids.

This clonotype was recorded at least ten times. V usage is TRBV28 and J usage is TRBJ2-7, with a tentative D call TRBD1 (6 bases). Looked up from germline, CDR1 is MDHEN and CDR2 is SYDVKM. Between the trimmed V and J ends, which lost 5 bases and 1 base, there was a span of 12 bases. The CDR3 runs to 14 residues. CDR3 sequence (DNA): TGTGCCAGCAGTCCCCCCGACAGGTCCTACGAGCAGTACTTC. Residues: CASSPPDRSYEQYF.

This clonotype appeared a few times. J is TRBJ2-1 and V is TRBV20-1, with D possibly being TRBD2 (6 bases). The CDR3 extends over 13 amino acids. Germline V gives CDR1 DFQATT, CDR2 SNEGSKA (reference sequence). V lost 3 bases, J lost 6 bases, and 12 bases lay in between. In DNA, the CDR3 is TGCAGTGCTAGTGGCGGGACCGGCAATGAGCAGTTCTTC. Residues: CSASGGTGNEQFF.

CDR3 in amino acids: CASSSGAVYNEQFF. As DNA, the CDR3 is TGTGCCAGCAGTTCCGGGGCCGTTTACAATGAGCAGTTCTTC. The chain joins TRBV28 to TRBJ2-1; tentatively, D is TRBD1 or TRBD2 (5 bases each). The CDR3 sequence is 14 residues long. V lost 4 bases and J 4 bases, leaving 11 bases between the germline ends. Looked up from germline, CDR1 is MDHEN and CDR2 is SYDVKM. The full variable domain, completed using reference TRBV28 and TRBJ2-1, is DVKVTQSSRYLVKRTGEKVFLECVQDMDHENMFWYRQDPGLGLRLIYFSYDVKMKEKGDIPEGYSVSREKKERFSLILESASTNQTSMYLCASSSGAVYNEQFFGPGTRLTVL.

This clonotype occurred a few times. The CDR3 reads CAISEGRNNSPLHF. DNA for the CDR3: TGTGCCATCAGTGAAGGTCGGAATAATTCACCCCTCCACTTT. This chain connects TRBV10-3 to TRBJ1-6, with D unclear. In germline, CDR1 is ENHRY, CDR2 SYGVKD. Trimming stripped 3 bases from V and 5 bases from J, with 8 bases between. This CDR3 has 14 residues.

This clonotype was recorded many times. The CDR3 sequence: CASSQDRANTEAFF. CDR3 nucleotide sequence: TGCGCCAGCAGCCAAGACAGGGCGAACACTGAAGCTTTCTTT. The rearrangement joins TRBV4-3 to TRBJ1-1; D perhaps matches TRBD1 (5 bases). Germline assignment: CDR1 LGHNA and CDR2 YSLEER. Deletions cut 0 bases from V and 1 base from J, with 6 bases between. The CDR3 runs to 14 residues.

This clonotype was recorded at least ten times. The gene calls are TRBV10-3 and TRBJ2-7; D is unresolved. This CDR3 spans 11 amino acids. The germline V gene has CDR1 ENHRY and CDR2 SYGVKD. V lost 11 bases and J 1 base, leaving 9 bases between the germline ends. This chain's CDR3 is CAQAVSYEQYF. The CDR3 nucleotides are TGTGCCCAGGCGGTTTCCTACGAGCAGTACTTC.